Below, 7 T cell receptor beta chains from the same sample are listed, as sequenced in a study of T cells after yellow fever vaccination. MiXCR, applied by TCRdb to the 5' RACE reads, yields one record per CDR3 protein. The data show approximately 120,000 distinct CDR3 sequences, 13% to 15% seen once. The sample in question was CD8+ T cells sorted from PBMCs, obtained 5 days after the yellow fever booster vaccination. The source is a man between 18 and 35 years old who received the YFV17D yellow fever vaccine.

Only a few counts were recorded for this clonotype. The chain employs TRBV14 and TRBJ2-1; D remains ambiguous. The CDR3 is 14 amino acids. Deletions cut 1 base from V and 8 bases from J, with 12 bases between. CDR1 is SGHDN, CDR2 FVKESK, per germline. In nucleotides, the CDR3 is TGTGCCAGCAGCCAAGTTCGTCTTTTCCATGAGCAGTTCTTC. This encodes CASSQVRLFHEQFF.

The chain uses TRBV4-3 and TRBJ2-7; 8 bases map to TRBD1. V shed 5 bases and J 6 bases; nucleotides not matched to a gene: 6. There are 13 residues in the CDR3. Germline V CDR1 and CDR2: LGHNA, YSLEER. The CDR3 is CASSAQGAGEQYF. The CDR3 DNA is TGCGCCAGCAGCGCTCAGGGGGCAGGCGAGCAGTACTTC.

CDR3 nucleotide sequence: TGCGCCAGCAGCCGCCCGGAACAGGGGATCTACGAGCAGTACTTC. It specifies CASSRPEQGIYEQYF. The chain joins TRBV4-1 to TRBJ2-7, with TRBD1 matching over 7 bases. Germline-derived CDR1 and CDR2 are MGHRA and YSYEKL. The CDR3 spans 15 residues. J lost 3 bases, V lost 4 bases, and 9 bases had no gene match.

J is TRBJ2-7 and V is TRBV20-1, with unresolved D. This CDR3 has 13 amino acids. The V end lost 1 base, the J end lost 7 bases, and 14 bases lay between the germline ends. Germline assignment: CDR1 DFQATT and CDR2 SNEGSKA (reference sequence). In DNA, the CDR3 is TGCAGTGCTAGAGGCACGGTGGTCGAGGAGCAGTACTTC. It codes for CSARGTVVEEQYF.

This chain connects TRBV4-1 to TRBJ1-3; D ambiguous. This CDR3 is 18 amino acids long. V lost 2 bases and J lost 0, with 17 bases in between. Germline V CDR1 and CDR2: MGHRA, YSYEKL. For the CDR3, the DNA is TGCGCCAGCAGCCAAACCGCGGGAGCCATCCACTCTGGAAACACCATATATTTT. Protein: CASSQTAGAIHSGNTIYF.

This clonotype was counted only a few times. The chain carries TRBV5-1 and TRBJ2-2, with D maybe TRBD1 (6 bases). The CDR3 spans 20 residues. Germline-derived CDR1 and CDR2 are SGHRS and YFSETQ. V was pared by 2 bases and J by 3 bases, with 26 bases between. In nucleotides, the CDR3 is TGCGCCAGCAGCTTCACCTCAGGGACAATCTACCTTTGGGACACCGGGGAGCTGTTTTTT. Protein product: CASSFTSGTIYLWDTGELFF.

This clonotype was detected a few times. The chain has TRBV7-2 and TRBJ2-2; D is undetermined. The CDR3 is 13 amino acids. CDR1 and CDR2 from the germline V gene are SGHTA and FQGNSA. Between the trimmed V and J ends, which lost 5 bases and 6 bases, there was a span of 10 bases. CDR3 sequence (DNA): TGTGCCAGCAGCCACCGGCCGGCCGGGGAGCTGTTTTTT. Encoded protein: CASSHRPAGELFF.